This T cell receptor (beta chain) originates from a study of blood T cell repertoires in COVID-19. Sequenced by immunoSEQ multiplex PCR; TCRdb stores in-frame clones only, minus some. The sample has about 99,000 clones; roughly four fifths are singletons. Germline values: CDR1 SGHVS, CDR2 FNYEAQ. The CDR3 loop spans 20 amino acids. V trimming: 0 bases; J trimming: 3 bases; junction bases outside the gene matches: 16. The source is a man in his 60s with acute or convalescent COVID-19. The chain uses TRBV7-6 and TRBJ2-1; the match to TRBD2 covers 8 bases. The specimen sequenced was peripheral blood. The CDR3 DNA follows: TGTGCCAGCAGCTTAGCGGTGTTAGAGGAGGCTAGCGGGCGCTACAATGAGCAGTTCTTC. Translation gives CASSLAVLEEASGRYNEQFF. The full variable domain, its missing parts supplied by reference TRBV7-6 and TRBJ2-1, is GAGVSQSPRYKVTKRGQDVALRCDPISGHVSLYWYRQALGQGPEFLTYFNYEAQQDKSGLPNDRFSAERPEGSISTLTIQRTEQRDSAMYRCASSLAVLEEASGRYNEQFFGPGTRLTVL.